This T cell receptor (beta chain) was recovered during a study of blood T cell repertoires in COVID-19. Background on the study: T cells, B-cell-depleted T cells, or PBMCs supplied cDNA or gDNA.

This study enrolled people aged 18 to 89 from approximately 24 US geographic areas. Categorization into cohorts depended on clinical history that participants reported. Per the authors' pipeline: Reference gene primer amplification in the assay estimated nucleated cell counts. The data were produced by immunoSEQ multiplex PCR, yet TCRdb's version contains in-frame clones alone and is incomplete. That table furnishes V, J and clone size, whereas the DNA furnished D and trimming. Of 150,000 to 200,000 clones in the sample, 75% to 90% were seen once. With 1 base removed from V and 4 bases from J, the gap between germline ends came to 7 bases. The germline CDR1 and CDR2 sequences are LGHDT and YNNKEL (reference sequence). The CDR3 runs 13 residues.

This sequence was found in a woman aged 60-70 years who had recovered from COVID-19. The sequenced sample was PBMCs or T cells enriched from blood (not recorded which). The chain links TRBV3-1 (or the pseudogene TRBV3-2) to TRBJ1-1; D not resolved. CDR3 loop: CASSQVRFTEAFF. The DNA for the CDR3 is TGTGCCAGCAGCCAAGTTCGGTTCACTGAAGCTTTCTTT.